This T cell receptor beta chain was sequenced for a study of cytomegalovirus exposure and HLA in healthy donors. The wider study: There were under 130 million unique TCR beta sequences, drawn from about 179 million T cells, in an earlier analysis.

Study-level results: Among TCR beta chains of equal frequency, HLA-associated ones were more clonally expanded in a later analysis. There were 150 or so TCR beta chains listed as cytomegalovirus-associated. A previous analysis found most TCR beta V segments productive roughly 87% or roughly 30% of the time.

The CDR3 has 15 amino acids. Germline V gene lookup returns CDR1 LNHDA and CDR2 SQIVND (reference sequence). V gave up 3 bases and J gave up 2 bases, with 12 bases separating them. As concerns this clone: Its antigen is as yet unknown.

PCR amplification relied on 60 Vbeta primers (plus 13 Jbeta primers). The assay was immunoSEQ multiplex PCR, and TCRdb's table has in-frame clones only and misses some. Of about 110,000 clones in the sample, under 85% were seen once. Sequenced sample: PBMCs. The rearrangement joins TRBV19 to TRBJ2-3, with D possibly matching TRBD2 (7 bases). This receptor was identified in a man aged 35-49 years in good health and CMV-seronegative. The CDR3 loop reads CASSMGGPYTDTQYF. The CDR3 DNA sequence: TGTGCCAGTAGTATGGGGGGGCCTTACACAGATACGCAGTATTTT.